The rows below give T cell receptor beta chains drawn from one sample of a study of blood T cell repertoires in COVID-19. Sequencing was performed with immunoSEQ multiplex PCR; in TCRdb, only in-frame clones are kept and a portion is missing. This sample has over 100,000 clones, with about four fifths found just once. Sequencing used peripheral blood. The receptor source for this set is a human donor in a cohort sampled during active COVID-19. The conserved cysteine and the conserved F or W are not part of the CDR3 here.

v_gene	j_gene	CDR3aa
TRBV4-2	TRBJ2-3	ASSQDFVGGGTDTQY
TRBV4-2	TRBJ1-4	ASSPPAGGNEKLF
TRBV19	TRBJ2-7	ASSRDRGPPVEQY
TRBV9	TRBJ2-2	ASSETGGAVVGELF
TRBV6-5	TRBJ1-1	ASSFQGGNTEAF
TRBV7-2	TRBJ1-5	ASSSNRDTNQPQH
TRBV5-1	TRBJ1-4	ASSLAGATNEKLF
TRBV11-2	TRBJ2-6	ASSLEAGHGANVLT
TRBV2	TRBJ2-5	ASSGGGRIETQY
TRBV6-6	TRBJ1-2	ASSYDPTSYGYT
TRBV7-2	TRBJ2-7	ASSQHPPGLGAYEQY
TRBV3-1/TRBV3-2	TRBJ1-2	ASSQDQGSGYGYT
TRBV7-8	TRBJ1-1	ASSPRLNTEAF
TRBV4-3	TRBJ2-7	ASSQGADSSYEQY
TRBV11-2	TRBJ1-3	ASSLEEGSGNTIY
TRBV6-5	TRBJ1-3	ASSYSRDPPGNTIY
TRBV5-6	TRBJ1-2	ASSLTGGAAYGYT
TRBV7-6	TRBJ2-2	ASSPTGPVLRERTGELF
TRBV6-5	TRBJ2-7	ASSYSTGGPYEQY
TRBV6-5	TRBJ2-5	ASTPLGQGGETQY
TRBV7-2	TRBJ1-4	ASSLGPGGGEKLF
TRBV27	TRBJ2-5	ASSFVGLAGQETQY
TRBV6-1	TRBJ1-3	ASSETPAGGSGNTIY
TRBV7-2	TRBJ1-2	ASSLGTGGNGYT
TRBV5-1	TRBJ2-7	ASSSGTGSYEQY
TRBV6-5	TRBJ2-7	ASRWTSGKGHEQY
TRBV2	TRBJ1-2	ASSDPADSYGYT
TRBV7-2	TRBJ1-6	ASSPGAARGSPLH
TRBV30	TRBJ2-7	AWGGTRIEQY
TRBV5-4	TRBJ1-1	ASSRDLGGTEAF
TRBV29-1	TRBJ2-1	SIPPGSRNEQF
TRBV18	TRBJ2-7	ASSPRKQGPEQY
TRBV6-5	TRBJ2-1	ASSYSSRANEQF
TRBV30	TRBJ2-3	AWSFPGGAGLTDTQY
TRBV15	TRBJ1-2	ATSSPTGHYGYT